The rows below give T cell receptor beta chains drawn from one sample of a study of molecular identifiers for immune sequencing clone quantification. TCRdb called the PCR reads again in MiXCR, with one record for every CDR3 protein. Among some 96,000 distinct CDR3 sequences, roughly a quarter were seen once, and the ten largest hold about 0.99%. Specimen: naive CD8+ T cells from blood, with Jurkat cell RNA spiked in. These receptors were taken from a human donor in good health. Some libraries in this study had Jurkat cell RNA spiked in. The CDR3 runs from the conserved cysteine through the conserved F or W. The D gene is left open where the match is weak. The size of a clone is reported for some rows only, either as once, few or many, or as a class for expanded clones.

V: TRBV29-1; D: -; size: many; J: TRBJ1-1; CDR3: CSVEGGRPEAFF; DNA: TGCAGCGTTGAAGGGGGCCGGCCTGAAGCTTTCTTT
V: TRBV5-1; D: -; size: many; J: TRBJ2-3; CDR3: CASSLGTRNTDTQYF; DNA: TGCGCCAGCAGCTTGGGAACGAGGAATACAGATACGCAGTATTTT
V: TRBV2; D: TRBD1; size: -; J: TRBJ2-7; CDR3: CASSETSGTGHEQYF; DNA: TGTGCCAGCAGTGAAACTTCCGGGACAGGCCACGAGCAGTACTTC
V: TRBV20-1; D: TRBD2; size: many; J: TRBJ2-7; CDR3: CSARDQRGYEQYF; DNA: TGCAGTGCTAGAGACCAGCGGGGGTACGAGCAGTACTTC
V: TRBV2; D: -; size: many; J: TRBJ1-2; CDR3: CASSDQTAYGYTF; DNA: TGTGCCAGCAGTGACCAGACAGCGTATGGCTACACCTTC
V: TRBV5-6; D: TRBD2; size: -; J: TRBJ2-3; CDR3: CASSLANRGGGYPTDTQYF; DNA: TGTGCCAGCAGCTTGGCCAACCGGGGGGGGGGCTACCCCACAGATACGCAGTATTTT
V: TRBV7-9; D: -; size: many; J: TRBJ1-2; CDR3: CASSLEGPTLYGYTF; DNA: TGTGCCAGCAGCTTAGAGGGACCCACCCTTTATGGCTACACCTTC
V: TRBV19; D: -; size: many; J: TRBJ1-1; CDR3: CASSYDGRTLEAFF; DNA: TGTGCCAGCAGCTATGATGGTCGTACCCTTGAAGCTTTCTTT
V: TRBV12-3/TRBV12-4; D: -; size: -; J: TRBJ2-7; CDR3: CASSFRGGQSSYEQYF; DNA: TGTGCCAGCAGTTTTAGGGGGGGGCAGAGCTCCTACGAGCAGTACTTC
V: TRBV19; D: -; size: many; J: TRBJ1-5; CDR3: CASSEPMEPQHF; DNA: TGTGCCAGTAGCGAACCAATGGAGCCCCAGCATTTT
V: TRBV4-1; D: -; size: few; J: TRBJ2-2; CDR3: CASSQDLWQGNTGELFF; DNA: TGCGCCAGCAGCCAAGATCTCTGGCAGGGAAACACCGGGGAGCTGTTTTTT
V: TRBV7-3; D: -; size: few; J: TRBJ2-5; CDR3: CASSPTGTLQETQYF; DNA: TGTGCCAGCAGCCCGACGGGGACCCTCCAAGAGACCCAGTACTTC
V: TRBV28; D: TRBD1; size: many; J: TRBJ2-2; CDR3: CASSLSDRGWTGELFF; DNA: TGTGCCAGCAGTCTCTCAGACAGGGGATGGACCGGGGAGCTGTTTTTT
V: TRBV7-9; D: -; size: many; J: TRBJ1-5; CDR3: CASSLANQPQHF; DNA: TGTGCCAGCAGCTTAGCCAATCAGCCCCAGCATTTT
V: TRBV2; D: TRBD1; size: many; J: TRBJ1-5; CDR3: CASRKTGETNQPQHF; DNA: TGTGCCAGCAGGAAGACAGGGGAGACCAATCAGCCCCAGCATTTT
V: TRBV9; D: -; size: many; J: TRBJ1-3; CDR3: CASSAPLSGNTIYF; DNA: TGTGCCAGCAGCGCCCCCCTCTCTGGAAACACCATATATTTT
V: TRBV20-1; D: TRBD2; size: many; J: TRBJ2-5; CDR3: CSATQASGSRETQYF; DNA: TGCAGTGCTACCCAGGCTAGCGGGAGCCGAGAGACCCAGTACTTC